This T cell receptor beta chain was documented in a study of T cells in Graves' hyperthyroidism and ophthalmopathy (dated by TCRdb to about 2019). With regard to the full study: Peripheral blood samples were taken at the time of initial diagnosis, prior to any treatment. Whether ophthalmopathy could be predicted prospectively was tested in an independent validation cohort made up of fewer than 20 hyperthyroidism patients plus 17 patients who later progressed to ophthalmopathy. Once sampling was done, hyperthyroidism patients were given methimazole at a starting dose of 30 mg daily, whereas ophthalmopathy patients were given high-dose intravenous methylprednisolone. According to the paper, TCR Vbeta CDR3 sequencing was carried out on 120 to 150 peripheral blood samples, which came from 40 to 45 ophthalmopathy, about 75 hyperthyroidism and roughly 17 progressor patients. In addition, the study compared T-cell repertoires in thyroid tissue and in blood from a handful of Graves' hyperthyroidism patients. The 100 discovery patients were divided at random into training and test sets in a 7:3 ratio. To identify distinguishing TCR V-J signatures, a discovery cohort of about 95 patients was used, comprising 43 with Graves' ophthalmopathy and around 57 with stable Graves' hyperthyroidism.

The CDR3 runs 17 residues from the cysteine to the phenylalanine. The CDR3 DNA has 51 bases and is translated from base 1. Compared with germline, V lacks 5 bases and J lacks 9 bases; bases without a gene match: 13. Sequences MNHNS (CDR1) and SASEGT (CDR2) are obtained from the germline V gene. Stable Graves' hyperthyroidism was defined as the absence of progression to ophthalmopathy over 18 months of follow-up. Hyperthyroidism patients were newly diagnosed, with disease duration under 2 months, and aged 18 to 65 years. The study excluded patients with uncontrolled infections, other autoimmune diseases, pregnancy or lactation. Diagnoses were established on the basis of clinical symptoms, serum thyroxine and TRAb, thyroid ultrasound, and orbital computed tomography. Ficoll-Paque density gradient centrifugation was used to isolate PBMCs from approximately 10 ml of fresh peripheral blood. Trizol reagent was used to extract total RNA, and RNA quality was then checked on an Agilent 2100 Bioanalyzer.

The full study reports these points: During validation, the model predicted progression to ophthalmopathy a median of around six months ahead of onset, with around 71% sensitivity and almost 75% specificity. Sample size was not statistically predetermined, and investigators were not blinded to group allocation. Most expanded thyroid clonotypes (frequency above 0.001) were also detected in blood, a finding suggesting that blood repertoires may reflect thyroid immune responses. A 13 V-J signature model separated ophthalmopathy from stable hyperthyroidism, with roughly 88% sensitivity and roughly 81% specificity in cross-validation and 80%/75% in testing.

The TCR beta CDR3 regions were amplified from the RNA transcripts. A first-round RT-PCR of the TCR CDR3 used the HTBI primer set with the Qiagen OneStep RT-PCR kit. Libraries were constructed in a second round of multiplex PCR, after which size selection and purification were carried out. Sequencing of the libraries was done on an Illumina HiSeq2000 using paired-end 100 bp reads. In the authors' own workflow: SOAPnuke was used to process the raw data, with reads discarded if the reads contained adapters or uncalled bases, had a mean Phred below 15, or lacked an exact constant-primer or identifier match. COPE v1.2.5 was used to merge the high-quality paired reads, and each unique nucleotide sequence was defined as a clonotype. Clonotypes were aligned to IMGT TRBV, TRBD and TRBJ reference segments using MiTCR v1.1. The analysis included only V-J combinations with a frequency above 0.0001, which together covered 99.2% of the repertoires. The TCS score was defined as F50 (clonal expansion) divided by E x V (chaos), with BLOSUM62-based TCRdist calculated between CDR3 peptides within each V-J. Welch's t-statistics and random forest reduced fewer than 550 V-J features to fewer than 15, which were used in a naive Bayes classifier (R e1071). TCRdb reanalyzed the raw reads on its own, using fastp at Q25 for trimming and MiXCR for clone calling, and kept in-frame beta chains. Rows matching on CDR3 protein sequence are summarized as one entry with the most common DNA and genes. The V and J calls and clone size come from TCRdb's table, not from the authors' own analysis. The sample table contains around 200,000 distinct CDR3 sequences; only one count was recorded for around 16% of them. Of the sample, roughly 44% is held by the ten largest clones.

On this clonotype: No cognate antigen has been identified for it. Base qualities are not provided; no much larger clone lies one nucleotide away.

The source material was blood. The chain uses TRBV6-1 and TRBJ2-1, and 13 junction bases match TRBD2. The TCR was taken from a man aged 40-49 years with Graves' hyperthyroidism. The DNA reads TGTGCCAGCAGTTCGGGACTAGCGGGGCGGACGCGCAGTGAGCAGTTCTTC. Its coded protein is CASSSGLAGRTRSEQFF.